These 24 T cell receptor beta chains were all obtained from the same sample, sequenced in a study of blood T cell repertoires in COVID-19. Here immunoSEQ multiplex PCR was the method, and the copy in TCRdb shows in-frame clones only, minus some. Among about 130,000 clones listed, 75% to 90% were seen once. The sample comprised PBMCs or T cells enriched from blood (not recorded which). The receptor source for this set is a woman in her fifties or sixties who had recovered from COVID-19.

This chain connects TRBV9 to TRBJ1-5; D possibly corresponds to TRBD1 (5 bases). The V end lost 4 bases, the J end lost 6 bases, and 17 bases lay between the germline ends. Germline CDR1 and CDR2: SGDLS and YYNGEE. The CDR3 covers 15 residues. CDR3 protein: CASSPTPGDGQPQHF. The CDR3 nucleotides read TGTGCCAGCAGCCCAACACCGGGGGACGGTCAGCCCCAGCATTTT.

The chain employs TRBV5-1 and TRBJ2-5, with 9 bases identical to TRBD1. The V gene's germline CDR1 is SGHRS and CDR2 YFSETQ. The V segment lost 4 bases and the J segment 2 bases; nucleotides outside the gene matches: 9. The CDR3 totals 16 residues. The chain's CDR3 is CASSGGQGTGQETQYF. CDR3 sequence (DNA): TGCGCCAGCAGCGGAGGACAGGGGACGGGGCAAGAGACCCAGTACTTC.

The gene calls are TRBV19 and TRBJ1-5; TRBD1 aligns across 8 bases. The CDR3 is made up of 15 amino acids. The germline V gene encodes CDR1 LNHDA and CDR2 SQIVND (reference sequence). Unmatched junction bases numbered 4, after V lost 2 bases and J lost 4 bases. Here the CDR3 reads CASSIRQGMNQPQHF. CDR3 in DNA: TGTGCCAGTAGTATAAGACAGGGGATGAATCAGCCCCAGCATTTT.

This chain connects TRBV7-8 to TRBJ2-5; TRBD1 matches 8 bases. V shed 5 bases, J shed 6 bases, and the junction held 17 bases outside the gene matches. This CDR3 spans 17 amino acids. Germline-derived CDR1 and CDR2 are SGHVS and FQNEAQ. The CDR3 spells CASSPEQGGVQSKTQYF. CDR3 DNA: TGTGCCAGCAGCCCCGAACAGGGGGGTGTACAGTCGAAGACCCAGTACTTC.

In this sample, this clone turned up a few times. The chain is built from TRBV7-8 and TRBJ2-3, with D perhaps matching TRBD1 (6 bases). V was clipped by 5 bases and J by 3 bases, with 12 bases between them. The CDR3 covers 14 residues. Germline lookup yields CDR1 SGHVS and CDR2 FQNEAQ. CDR3 nucleotide sequence: TGTGCCAGCAGCCTTAGAACAGGGACAGATACGCAGTATTTT. Translated, it gives CASSLRTGTDTQYF.

The rearrangement links TRBV6-6 to TRBJ2-3; 7 bases map to TRBD1. This CDR3 has 15 amino acids. The ends lost 7 bases at V and 3 bases at J; junction bases unmatched: 10. Germline V CDR1 and CDR2: MNHNY, SVGAGI (reference sequence). In DNA, the CDR3 is TGTGCCAGCAACTACCGACAGGGTAGGACAGATACGCAGTATTTT. Protein product: CASNYRQGRTDTQYF.

The V call is TRBV11-3, the J call TRBJ1-1; D uncertain. Germline V gives CDR1 SGHNT, CDR2 YENEEA. Trimming pared 0 bases from V and 0 bases from J, leaving 5 bases between. The CDR3 length is 14 residues. DNA for the CDR3: TGTGCCAGCAGCTTAGATCCGGTGAACACTGAAGCTTTCTTT. The encoded protein is CASSLDPVNTEAFF.

The rearrangement links TRBV3-1 (or the pseudogene TRBV3-2) to TRBJ1-3, with D hard to call. The CDR3 is 18 residues long. The ends were cut back, 1 base at V and 0 bases at J, with 16 bases in the middle. The germline CDR1 and CDR2 sequences are LGHDT and YNNKEL (reference sequence). This CDR3 is CASSQGGQAFYSGNTIYF. For the CDR3, the DNA is TGTGCCAGCAGCCAAGGAGGGCAGGCTTTTTACTCTGGAAACACCATATATTTT.

The V gene is TRBV11-2, the J gene TRBJ2-1, with 8 bases aligning to TRBD2. The V and J ends lost 0 bases and 4 bases, in that order; junction bases with no gene match: 5. The CDR3 runs to 16 residues. Germline values: CDR1 SGHAT, CDR2 FQNNGV. CDR3 loop: CASSLEGGGGYNEQFF. The CDR3 DNA reads as TGTGCCAGCAGCTTAGAGGGCGGCGGGGGGTACAATGAGCAGTTCTTC.

The V gene is TRBV11-3, the J gene TRBJ2-7; 7 bases align to TRBD1. Germline CDR1 is SGHNT and CDR2 is YENEEA. The ends lost 4 bases at V and 5 bases at J; junction bases unmatched: 2. This CDR3 has 12 residues. The CDR3 spells CASSSTGDEQYF. The CDR3 DNA reads TGTGCCAGCAGCTCCACAGGGGACGAGCAGTACTTC. The full variable domain, with the rest looked up from reference TRBV11-3 and TRBJ2-7, is EAGVVQSPRYKIIEKKQPVAFWCNPISGHNTLYWYLQNLGQGPELLIRYENEEAVDDSQLPKDRFSAERLKGVDSTLKIQPAELGDSAVYLCASSSTGDEQYFGPGTRLTVT.

The V and J genes are TRBV29-1 and TRBJ2-7; 9 bases fit TRBD1. The germline V gene encodes CDR1 SQVTM and CDR2 ANQGSEA. This CDR3 spans 12 amino acids. With V trimmed by 6 bases and J by 6 bases, 6 bases remained unmatched. The CDR3 sequence is CSVGTGLSEQYF. CDR3 sequence (DNA): TGCAGCGTAGGGACAGGGCTCTCCGAGCAGTACTTC.

The chain is built from TRBV10-3 and TRBJ1-5; D is unclear. This CDR3 has 15 amino acids. Trimming took off 0 bases at V and 2 bases at J, with 8 bases between the two ends. From germline, CDR1 is ENHRY and CDR2 SYGVKD. The DNA of the CDR3 is TGTGCCATCAGTGAGTCGAGGGCAGGCAATCAGCCCCAGCATTTT. This gives the protein CAISESRAGNQPQHF.

The chain recombines TRBV19 with TRBJ1-2, with TRBD1 matching 9 bases. The CDR3 runs to 14 residues. The V segment lost 5 bases and the J segment 13 bases; nucleotides outside the gene matches: 14. Germline loops: CDR1 LNHDA, CDR2 SQIVND (reference sequence). The CDR3 here is CASSGQTGTGSPTF. CDR3 coding DNA: TGTGCCAGTAGTGGCCAAACCGGGACAGGGTCCCCCACCTTC.

This rearrangement joins TRBV5-1 to TRBJ2-1; 7 nucleotides agree with TRBD1. Germline CDR1 and CDR2: SGHRS and YFSETQ. Trimming removed 4 bases from V and 2 bases from J; junction bases left unmatched: 9. CDR3 length equals 16 residues. The CDR3 bases are TGCGCCAGCAGCCTACAGACGACAGGGACCTACAATGAGCAGTTCTTC. This gives the protein CASSLQTTGTYNEQFF.

The chain has TRBV19 and TRBJ2-5, with TRBD2 identical over 7 bases. This CDR3 is 15 amino acids long. After removal of 8 bases from V and 5 bases from J, the junction contained 14 bases not matched to a gene. The germline CDR1 and CDR2 sequences are LNHDA and SQIVND (reference sequence). The CDR3 DNA follows: TGTGCCAGTGGGAGGAGCGGGGTCAATGGGGAGACCCAGTACTTC. Amino acids: CASGRSGVNGETQYF.

The chain combines TRBV27 with TRBJ1-2; tentatively, D is TRBD1 (5 bases). The CDR3 sequence is 11 residues long. CDR1 is MNHEY, CDR2 SMNVEV, per germline (reference sequence). V was trimmed by 6 bases and J by 6 bases, leaving 8 bases between them. CDR3: CASSAGNGYTF. The CDR3 coding sequence is TGTGCCAGCAGCGCAGGGAATGGCTACACCTTC.

Details on this clone: The germline gene is not matched at one end of the junction; a read error may be the cause. This chain links TRBV18 with TRBJ2-1, with TRBD2 identical over 14 bases. Germline lookup yields CDR1 KGHSH and CDR2 LQKENI. The CDR3 extends over 14 amino acids. CDR3 amino acids: CASSSGLAGVPTIF. In DNA, the CDR3 is TGTGCCAGCTCATCGGGACTAGCGGGGGTCCCAACGATCTTC.

The rearrangement uses TRBV2 and TRBJ1-1; 7 nucleotides align to TRBD1. CDR3 length: 15 residues. Germline V gives CDR1 SNHLY, CDR2 FYNNEI. The V gene end was trimmed by 7 bases and the J gene end by 4 bases; junction bases not matched to a gene: 12. The CDR3 loop is CASKGYRGGGTEAFF. In DNA, the CDR3 is TGTGCCAGCAAAGGATACAGGGGCGGTGGCACTGAAGCTTTCTTT. Based on the CDR3 plus reference TRBV2 and TRBJ1-1, the full variable domain is EPEVTQTPSHQVTQMGQEVILRCVPISNHLYFYWYRQILGQKVEFLVSFYNNEISEKSEIFDDQFSVERPDGSNFTLKIRSTKLEDSAMYFCASKGYRGGGTEAFFGQGTRLTVV.

The table lists this clone with a few counts. This chain joins TRBV29-1 and TRBJ2-7; 7 nucleotides match TRBD1. Germline V gene sequence: CDR1 SQVTM, CDR2 ANQGSEA. J was trimmed by 5 bases and V by 4 bases; bases with no gene match: 8. The CDR3 extends over 13 amino acids. This CDR3 is CSVVQQGIDEQYF. CDR3 nucleotide sequence: TGCAGCGTTGTACAACAGGGGATCGACGAGCAGTACTTC.

This rearrangement joins TRBV29-1 to TRBJ1-5; 9 bases match TRBD1. Germline V gene sequence: CDR1 SQVTM, CDR2 ANQGSEA. Trimming removed 7 bases from V and 5 bases from J; junction bases left unmatched: 3. This CDR3 is built from 12 residues. CDR3 bases: TGCAGCGGGGGGGACAGGGATCAGCCCCAGCATTTT. Protein: CSGGDRDQPQHF.

The chain employs TRBV12-3 or TRBV12-4 and TRBJ2-7; 9 bases match TRBD1. CDR3 length: 13 residues. Germline trimming cut 6 bases from V and 3 bases from J; bases unmatched to any gene: 3. In nucleotides, the CDR3 is TGTGCCAGCAGCAAGGACAGGGGCTACGAGCAGTACTTC. It translates to CASSKDRGYEQYF.

The V and J genes are TRBV3-1 (or the pseudogene TRBV3-2) and TRBJ1-2; TRBD1 matches 7 bases. This CDR3 is built from 14 residues. CDR1 LGHDT and CDR2 YNNKEL come from the germline V gene (reference sequence). Unmatched junction bases numbered 3, after V lost 4 bases and J lost 1 base. The CDR3 DNA is TGTGCCAGCAGCCGACAGGGAAATAACTATGGCTACACCTTC. The encoded protein is CASSRQGNNYGYTF.

The rearrangement joins TRBV27 to TRBJ1-3; D is perhaps TRBD1 (6 bases). Trimming removed 4 bases at V and 0 bases at J, with 19 bases between. The CDR3 totals 18 residues. The germline V gene has CDR1 MNHEY and CDR2 SMNVEV (reference sequence). The CDR3 nucleotides are TGTGCCAGCAGTTCATGGACAGTCCCTCCAAGCTCTGGAAACACCATATATTTT. Amino acids: CASSSWTVPPSSGNTIYF.

CDR3 residues: CASSQVRGSRPYEQYF. CDR3 DNA: TGTGCCAGCAGCCAAGTCAGGGGATCGCGTCCCTACGAGCAGTACTTC. This chain uses TRBV14 with TRBJ2-7, with a weak D call TRBD1 (6 bases). This CDR3 contains 16 residues. Germline assignment: CDR1 SGHDN and CDR2 FVKESK. V was trimmed by 1 base and J by 2 bases, leaving 15 bases between them.